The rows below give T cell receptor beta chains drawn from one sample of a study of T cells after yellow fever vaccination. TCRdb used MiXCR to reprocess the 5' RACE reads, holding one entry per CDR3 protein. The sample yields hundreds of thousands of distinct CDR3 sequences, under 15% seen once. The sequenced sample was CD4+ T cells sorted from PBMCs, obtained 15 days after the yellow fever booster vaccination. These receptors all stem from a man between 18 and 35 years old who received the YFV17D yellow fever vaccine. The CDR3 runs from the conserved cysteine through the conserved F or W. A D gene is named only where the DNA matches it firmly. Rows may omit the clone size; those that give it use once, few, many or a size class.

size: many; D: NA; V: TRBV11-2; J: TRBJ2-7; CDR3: CASSLQGHEQYF; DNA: TGTGCCAGCAGCTTACAGGGCCACGAGCAGTACTTC
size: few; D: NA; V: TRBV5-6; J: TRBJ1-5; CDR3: CASSTRQSNQPQHF; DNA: TGTGCCAGCAGCACCAGACAGAGCAATCAGCCCCAGCATTTT
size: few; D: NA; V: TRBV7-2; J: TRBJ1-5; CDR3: CASSLAPGGVQPQHF; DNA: TGTGCCAGCAGCTTAGCGCCGGGGGGCGTTCAGCCCCAGCATTTT
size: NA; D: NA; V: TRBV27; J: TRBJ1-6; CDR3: CASSLEGDGFYSPLHF; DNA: TGTGCCAGCAGTCTAGAGGGGGACGGATTTTATTCACCCCTCCACTTT
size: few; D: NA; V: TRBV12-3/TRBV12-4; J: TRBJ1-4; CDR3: CASSRQPNEKLFF; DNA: TGTGCCAGCAGTCGGCAACCAAATGAAAAACTGTTTTTT
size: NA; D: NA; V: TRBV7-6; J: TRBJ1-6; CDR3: CASSLEGNRSPLHF; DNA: TGTGCCAGCAGCTTAGAAGGGAATCGGTCACCCCTCCACTTT
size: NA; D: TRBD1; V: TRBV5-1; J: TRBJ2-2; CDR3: CASSTDRVWSGELFF; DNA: TGCGCCAGCAGCACGGACAGGGTATGGTCCGGGGAGCTGTTTTTT
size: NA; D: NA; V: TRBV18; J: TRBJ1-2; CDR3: CASSTTTGNYGYTF; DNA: TGTGCCAGCTCAACAACTACAGGGAACTATGGCTACACCTTC
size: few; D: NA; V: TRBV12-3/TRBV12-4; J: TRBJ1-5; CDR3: CASSPTGRDQHF; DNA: TGTGCCAGCAGTCCAACCGGCCGAGACCAGCATTTT
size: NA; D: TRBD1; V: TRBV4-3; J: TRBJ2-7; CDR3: CASSQDPGQGTYEQYF; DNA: TGCGCCAGCAGCCAAGATCCGGGACAGGGCACCTACGAGCAGTACTTC
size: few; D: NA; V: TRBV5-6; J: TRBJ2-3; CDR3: CASSFLQSTDTQYF; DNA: TGTGCCAGCAGCTTCTTGCAAAGCACAGATACGCAGTATTTT
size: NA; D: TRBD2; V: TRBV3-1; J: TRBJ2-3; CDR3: CASRRDYSSDTQYF; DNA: TGTGCCAGCAGAAGGGACTATTCCTCAGATACGCAGTATTTT
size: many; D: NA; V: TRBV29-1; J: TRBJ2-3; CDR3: CSVENRDRNTDTQYF; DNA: TGCAGCGTTGAGAACAGGGACCGAAACACAGATACGCAGTATTTT
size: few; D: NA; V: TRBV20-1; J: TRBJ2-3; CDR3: CSARDSAGKDTQYF; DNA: TGCAGTGCCCGCGACTCCGCTGGGAAGGATACGCAGTATTTT
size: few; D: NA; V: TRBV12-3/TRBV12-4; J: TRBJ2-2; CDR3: CASSFRGGETGELFF; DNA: TGTGCCAGCAGTTTTCGAGGGGGGGAAACCGGGGAGCTGTTTTTT
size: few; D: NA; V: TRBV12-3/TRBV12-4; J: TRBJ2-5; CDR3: CASRMGGSLETQYF; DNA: TGTGCCAGCAGAATGGGGGGTTCTCTAGAGACCCAGTACTTC
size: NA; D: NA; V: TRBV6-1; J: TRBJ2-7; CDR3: CASRPRPVHEQYF; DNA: TGTGCCAGCAGGCCCCGACCTGTTCACGAGCAGTACTTC
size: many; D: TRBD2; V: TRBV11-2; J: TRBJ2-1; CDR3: CASSSQKAGTTYNEQFF; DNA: TGTGCCAGCAGCTCGCAAAAAGCGGGGACGACCTACAATGAGCAGTTCTTC
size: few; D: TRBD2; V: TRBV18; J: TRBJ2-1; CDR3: CASSPTLAGGPYNEQFF; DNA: TGTGCCAGCTCACCGACCCTAGCGGGGGGGCCTTACAATGAGCAGTTCTTC
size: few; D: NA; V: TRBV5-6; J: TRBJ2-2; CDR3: CASSLASQGNTGELFF; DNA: TGTGCCAGCAGCTTGGCGTCACAAGGGAACACCGGGGAGCTGTTTTTT
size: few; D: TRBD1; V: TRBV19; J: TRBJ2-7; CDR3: CASSLPGTGDKRSYEQYF; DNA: TGTGCCAGTAGCCTACCCGGGACAGGCGACAAAAGGAGTTACGAGCAGTACTTC
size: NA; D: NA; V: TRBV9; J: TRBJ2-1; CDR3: CASSVVQAGSYNEQFF; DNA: TGTGCCAGCAGCGTAGTACAGGCCGGCTCCTACAATGAGCAGTTCTTC
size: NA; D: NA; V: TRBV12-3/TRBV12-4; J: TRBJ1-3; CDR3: CASTELRRGAIYF; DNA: TGTGCCAGCACCGAACTTAGACGGGGAGCCATATATTTT
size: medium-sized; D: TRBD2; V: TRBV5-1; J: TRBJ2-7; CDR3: CASSLGTSGNLYEQYF; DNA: TGCGCCAGCAGCTTGGGGACTAGCGGGAATCTCTACGAGCAGTACTTC
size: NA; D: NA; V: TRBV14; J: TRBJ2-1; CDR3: CASSQDISLNEQFF; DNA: TGTGCCAGCAGCCAAGATATCAGCCTAAATGAGCAGTTCTTC
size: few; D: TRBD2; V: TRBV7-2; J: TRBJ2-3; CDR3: CASSLLAGGRTDTQYF; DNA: TGTGCCAGCAGCTTATTAGCGGGGGGGCGAACAGATACGCAGTATTTT
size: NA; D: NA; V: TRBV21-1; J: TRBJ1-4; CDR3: CASSKGNRGPVTGNLGGEKLFF; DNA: TGTGCCAGCAGCAAAGGGAATCGAGGCCCCGTGACAGGAAACCTCGGGGGTGAAAAACTGTTTTTT
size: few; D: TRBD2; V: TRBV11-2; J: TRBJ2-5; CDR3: CASSLDGLAGETQYF; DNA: TGTGCCAGCAGCTTAGATGGACTAGCGGGTGAGACCCAGTACTTC
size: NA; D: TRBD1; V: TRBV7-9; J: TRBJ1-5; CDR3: CASSPWTGDQPQHF; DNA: TGTGCCAGCAGCCCCTGGACAGGGGACCAGCCCCAGCATTTT
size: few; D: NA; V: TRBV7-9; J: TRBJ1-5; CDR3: CASSLNAANQPQHF; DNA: TGTGCCAGCAGCTTAAACGCGGCGAATCAGCCCCAGCATTTT
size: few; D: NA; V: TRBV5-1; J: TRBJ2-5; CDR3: CASSFTVQETQYF; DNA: TGCGCCAGCAGCTTCACAGTACAAGAGACCCAGTACTTC
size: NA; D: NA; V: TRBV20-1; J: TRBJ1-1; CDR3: CSARDRGGAFF; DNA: TGCAGTGCTAGAGATCGGGGAGGGGCTTTCTTT
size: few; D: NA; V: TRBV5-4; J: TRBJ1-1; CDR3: CASSFIAESTEAFF; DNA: TGTGCCAGCAGCTTTATCGCGGAGTCCACTGAAGCTTTCTTT
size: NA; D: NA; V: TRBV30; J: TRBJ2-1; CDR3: CAGTLWSNAYNEQFF; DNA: TGTGCCGGGACGTTGTGGAGTAACGCCTACAATGAGCAGTTCTTC
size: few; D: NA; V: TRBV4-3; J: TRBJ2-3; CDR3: CASSPLPNADTQYF; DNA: TGCGCCAGCAGTCCTCTCCCTAACGCAGATACGCAGTATTTT
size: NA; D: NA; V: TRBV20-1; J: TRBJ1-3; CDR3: CSARTQPANTIYF; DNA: TGCAGTGCGAGAACACAGCCTGCAAACACCATATATTTT
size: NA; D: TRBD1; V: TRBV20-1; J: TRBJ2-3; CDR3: CSAMGQGDRDTQYF; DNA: TGCAGTGCCATGGGACAGGGGGACCGCGATACGCAGTATTTT
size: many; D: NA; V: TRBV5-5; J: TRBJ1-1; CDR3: CASSLDRPWRAFF; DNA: TGTGCCAGCAGCTTGGACCGCCCCTGGAGAGCTTTCTTT
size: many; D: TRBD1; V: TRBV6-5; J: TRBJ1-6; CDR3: CASSYSRDSNSPLHF; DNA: TGTGCCAGCAGTTACTCGAGGGACAGCAATTCACCCCTCCACTTT
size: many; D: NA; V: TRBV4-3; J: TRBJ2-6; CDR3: CASSQGGPSGANVLTF; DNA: TGCGCCAGCAGCCAAGGGGGGCCCTCTGGGGCCAACGTCCTGACTTTC
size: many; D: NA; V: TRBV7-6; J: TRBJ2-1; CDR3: CASSPSIGGRSYNEQFF; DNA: TGTGCCAGCAGCCCCTCCATCGGGGGCCGCTCCTACAATGAGCAGTTCTTC
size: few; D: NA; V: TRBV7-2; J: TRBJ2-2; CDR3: CASSSSRNPGTGELFF; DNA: TGTGCCAGCAGCTCATCCAGGAATCCAGGCACCGGGGAGCTGTTTTTT
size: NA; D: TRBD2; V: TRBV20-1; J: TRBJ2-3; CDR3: CSARAPNLAGITDTQYF; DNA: TGCAGTGCTAGGGCTCCTAACCTAGCGGGGATCACAGATACGCAGTATTTT
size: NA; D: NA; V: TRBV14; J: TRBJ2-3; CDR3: CASSQDIGTASTDTQYF; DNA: TGTGCCAGCAGCCAAGATATAGGAACTGCTAGCACAGATACGCAGTATTTT
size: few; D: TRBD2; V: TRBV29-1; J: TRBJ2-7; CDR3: CSVADTAGGAVGEQYF; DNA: TGCAGCGTCGCTGACACCGCCGGGGGGGCGGTTGGTGAGCAGTACTTC
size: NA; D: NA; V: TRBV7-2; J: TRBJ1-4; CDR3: CASSIGFANEKLFF; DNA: TGTGCCAGCAGCATAGGGTTCGCTAATGAAAAACTGTTTTTT
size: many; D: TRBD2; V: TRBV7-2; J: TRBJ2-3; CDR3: CASSLVSSGYTDTQYF; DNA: TGTGCCAGCAGCTTAGTTTCTAGCGGGTACACAGATACGCAGTATTTT
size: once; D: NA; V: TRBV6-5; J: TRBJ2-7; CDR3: CASSYSAGVASEQYF; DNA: TGTGCCAGCAGTTACTCTGCAGGGGTGGCCTCCGAGCAGTACTTC